Listed below are T cell receptor beta chains from one sample, sequenced in a study of T cell repertoires in cytomegalovirus infection. TCRdb processed the reads anew with MiXCR; each CDR3 protein has one entry. There are approximately 89,000 distinct CDR3 sequences in the sample; over 25% occur only once, and approximately 71% lies in the top ten. Their antigen targets remain unknown. This specimen was CD8+ T cells from cultured PBMCs, taken from culture after CMV antigen stimulation. Every receptor here comes from a human donor in good health (CMV status not recorded). Some clones in this sample may be carry-over from other donors' samples. Both conserved end residues are part of each CDR3. D genes are given only for firm matches. Expanded clones are given a class, and other clones once, few, many or no size at all.

v_gene: TRBV4-1; abundance: few; d_gene: NA; j_gene: TRBJ1-1; CDR3aa: CASGQTVLDTEAFF; CDR3nt: TGCGCCAGCGGTCAGACGGTCCTAGACACTGAAGCTTTCTTT
v_gene: TRBV7-2; abundance: few; d_gene: NA; j_gene: TRBJ1-1; CDR3aa: CASSLRTATEAFF; CDR3nt: TGTGCCAGCAGCCTCCGGACGGCCACTGAAGCTTTCTTT
v_gene: TRBV4-1; abundance: NA; d_gene: NA; j_gene: TRBJ1-1; CDR3aa: CASSPLGPGRGTEAFF; CDR3nt: TGCGCCAGCAGCCCTCTGGGACCCGGGCGGGGCACTGAAGCTTTCTTT
v_gene: TRBV19; abundance: NA; d_gene: NA; j_gene: TRBJ2-1; CDR3aa: CASSMAVLNEQFF; CDR3nt: TGTGCCAGTAGTATGGCGGTATTAAATGAGCAGTTCTTC
v_gene: TRBV6-5; abundance: NA; d_gene: NA; j_gene: TRBJ2-7; CDR3aa: CASSEWEPYEQYF; CDR3nt: TGTGCCAGCAGTGAATGGGAGCCGTACGAGCAGTACTTC
v_gene: TRBV27; abundance: NA; d_gene: NA; j_gene: TRBJ2-4; CDR3aa: CASSPLAKNIQYF; CDR3nt: TGTGCCAGCAGTCCATTAGCCAAAAACATTCAGTACTTC
v_gene: TRBV29-1; abundance: NA; d_gene: NA; j_gene: TRBJ2-3; CDR3aa: CSVYTGNYTDTQYF; CDR3nt: TGCAGCGTTTACACAGGGAACTACACAGATACGCAGTATTTT
v_gene: TRBV6-5; abundance: many; d_gene: NA; j_gene: TRBJ1-2; CDR3aa: CASRTGTYYGYTF; CDR3nt: TGTGCCAGCAGAACCGGGACATACTATGGCTACACCTTC
v_gene: TRBV19; abundance: NA; d_gene: TRBD1; j_gene: TRBJ1-1; CDR3aa: CASSLQGENTEAFF; CDR3nt: TGTGCCAGTAGCTTACAGGGGGAGAACACTGAAGCTTTCTTT
v_gene: TRBV4-1; abundance: NA; d_gene: NA; j_gene: TRBJ2-3; CDR3aa: CASSQEVAHSTDTQYF; CDR3nt: TGCGCCAGCAGCCAAGAAGTGGCGCATAGCACAGATACGCAGTATTTT
v_gene: TRBV7-6; abundance: many; d_gene: NA; j_gene: TRBJ2-2; CDR3aa: CASSSGLSANTGELFF; CDR3nt: TGTGCCAGCAGCTCGGGACTTTCCGCGAACACCGGGGAGCTGTTTTTT
v_gene: TRBV7-9; abundance: NA; d_gene: NA; j_gene: TRBJ2-1; CDR3aa: CASSFPIRVHNEQFF; CDR3nt: TGTGCCAGCAGCTTTCCTATACGGGTGCACAATGAGCAGTTCTTC
v_gene: TRBV4-1; abundance: NA; d_gene: NA; j_gene: TRBJ1-1; CDR3aa: CASSQAQGNTEAFF; CDR3nt: TGCGCCAGCAGCCAAGCACAGGGGAACACTGAAGCTTTCTTT
v_gene: TRBV10-3; abundance: NA; d_gene: TRBD2; j_gene: TRBJ2-7; CDR3aa: CAISEASGGPNEQYF; CDR3nt: TGTGCCATCAGTGAAGCTAGCGGGGGCCCCAATGAGCAGTACTTC
v_gene: TRBV20-1; abundance: NA; d_gene: NA; j_gene: TRBJ2-3; CDR3aa: CSADGGVLTDTQYF; CDR3nt: TGCAGTGCTGACGGGGGAGTGCTCACAGATACGCAGTATTTT
v_gene: TRBV12-3/TRBV12-4; abundance: many; d_gene: NA; j_gene: TRBJ2-7; CDR3aa: CASSPPSVGLYEQYF; CDR3nt: TGTGCCAGCAGTCCCCCCTCCGTGGGGCTCTACGAGCAGTACTTC
v_gene: TRBV4-1; abundance: few; d_gene: NA; j_gene: TRBJ1-1; CDR3aa: CASSQDPDTSEAFF; CDR3nt: TGCGCCAGCAGCCAAGATCCCGACACCTCTGAAGCTTTCTTT
v_gene: TRBV12-3/TRBV12-4; abundance: many; d_gene: NA; j_gene: TRBJ1-1; CDR3aa: CASSLATVNTEAFF; CDR3nt: TGTGCCAGCAGTTTAGCAACAGTGAACACTGAAGCTTTCTTT
v_gene: TRBV12-3/TRBV12-4; abundance: NA; d_gene: NA; j_gene: TRBJ1-4; CDR3aa: CASSPGDRHHEKLFF; CDR3nt: TGTGCCAGCAGTCCAGGCGACAGGCACCATGAAAAACTGTTTTTT
v_gene: TRBV19; abundance: few; d_gene: TRBD1; j_gene: TRBJ1-1; CDR3aa: CASIIEGGGNTEAFF; CDR3nt: TGTGCCAGTATCATAGAAGGGGGCGGGAACACTGAAGCTTTCTTT
v_gene: TRBV12-3/TRBV12-4; abundance: NA; d_gene: NA; j_gene: TRBJ1-1; CDR3aa: CASKLGAAEAFF; CDR3nt: TGTGCCAGCAAATTGGGGGCAGCTGAAGCTTTCTTT
v_gene: TRBV6-1; abundance: few; d_gene: TRBD1; j_gene: TRBJ2-1; CDR3aa: CASRPRDSSYNEQFF; CDR3nt: TGTGCCAGCAGACCCCGGGACAGCTCCTACAATGAGCAGTTCTTC
v_gene: TRBV4-1; abundance: NA; d_gene: NA; j_gene: TRBJ1-1; CDR3aa: CASSQVSAFRDEAFF; CDR3nt: TGCGCCAGCAGCCAGGTTTCGGCGTTTCGGGATGAAGCTTTCTTT
v_gene: TRBV7-9; abundance: many; d_gene: NA; j_gene: TRBJ2-3; CDR3aa: CASSSDWGDTQYF; CDR3nt: TGTGCCAGCAGCTCCGATTGGGGAGATACGCAGTATTTT
v_gene: TRBV11-3; abundance: many; d_gene: NA; j_gene: TRBJ2-7; CDR3aa: CASSPWKEMLGTNSYEQYF; CDR3nt: TGTGCCAGCAGCCCATGGAAGGAAATGCTAGGGACAAACTCCTACGAGCAGTACTTC
v_gene: TRBV5-1; abundance: NA; d_gene: NA; j_gene: TRBJ1-1; CDR3aa: CASRGEGDTEAFF; CDR3nt: TGCGCCAGCAGGGGAGAGGGTGACACTGAAGCTTTCTTT
v_gene: TRBV2; abundance: few; d_gene: NA; j_gene: TRBJ1-2; CDR3aa: CASSEDAGDGYTF; CDR3nt: TGTGCCAGCAGTGAAGACGCAGGCGATGGCTACACCTTC
v_gene: TRBV6-1; abundance: few; d_gene: TRBD1; j_gene: TRBJ2-7; CDR3aa: CASSGSTGTYEQYF; CDR3nt: TGTGCCAGCAGTGGATCGACAGGGACCTACGAGCAGTACTTC
v_gene: TRBV28; abundance: many; d_gene: TRBD1; j_gene: TRBJ2-2; CDR3aa: CASSLWGLGQGPGELFF; CDR3nt: TGTGCCAGCAGTTTATGGGGGCTGGGACAGGGGCCCGGGGAGCTGTTTTTT
v_gene: TRBV28; abundance: NA; d_gene: NA; j_gene: TRBJ2-7; CDR3aa: CASSLPLGHSGPNEQYF; CDR3nt: TGTGCCAGCAGTTTACCACTCGGCCACTCGGGGCCCAACGAGCAGTACTTC
v_gene: TRBV20-1; abundance: NA; d_gene: TRBD1; j_gene: TRBJ2-1; CDR3aa: CSAPRGAPTGDGEQFF; CDR3nt: TGCAGTGCCCCCCGTGGAGCTCCGACAGGGGACGGTGAGCAGTTCTTC
v_gene: TRBV12-3/TRBV12-4; abundance: many; d_gene: NA; j_gene: TRBJ1-5; CDR3aa: CASSSHDQPQHF; CDR3nt: TGTGCCAGCAGTTCTCACGATCAGCCCCAGCATTTT
v_gene: TRBV4-1; abundance: many; d_gene: NA; j_gene: TRBJ1-4; CDR3aa: CASSEEGRGEKLFF; CDR3nt: TGCGCCAGCAGCGAGGAGGGGCGCGGTGAAAAACTGTTTTTT
v_gene: TRBV2; abundance: NA; d_gene: TRBD2; j_gene: TRBJ2-3; CDR3aa: CASSPSGGETDTQYF; CDR3nt: TGTGCCAGCAGCCCTAGCGGGGGGGAGACAGATACGCAGTATTTT
v_gene: TRBV11-2; abundance: NA; d_gene: NA; j_gene: TRBJ2-1; CDR3aa: CASSTRTIDEQFF; CDR3nt: TGTGCCAGCAGCACAAGGACTATCGATGAGCAGTTCTTC
v_gene: TRBV20-1; abundance: few; d_gene: TRBD1; j_gene: TRBJ1-2; CDR3aa: CSARDVGQGIDGYTF; CDR3nt: TGCAGTGCTAGAGATGTAGGACAGGGTATCGATGGCTACACCTTC
v_gene: TRBV28; abundance: NA; d_gene: NA; j_gene: TRBJ1-5; CDR3aa: CASSLSWGHQPQHF; CDR3nt: TGTGCCAGCAGTTTGTCCTGGGGACATCAGCCCCAGCATTTT
v_gene: TRBV7-8; abundance: NA; d_gene: TRBD2; j_gene: TRBJ2-3; CDR3aa: CASSLAGGGAGTDTQYF; CDR3nt: TGTGCCAGCAGCTTAGCCGGCGGGGGGGCTGGGACAGATACGCAGTATTTT